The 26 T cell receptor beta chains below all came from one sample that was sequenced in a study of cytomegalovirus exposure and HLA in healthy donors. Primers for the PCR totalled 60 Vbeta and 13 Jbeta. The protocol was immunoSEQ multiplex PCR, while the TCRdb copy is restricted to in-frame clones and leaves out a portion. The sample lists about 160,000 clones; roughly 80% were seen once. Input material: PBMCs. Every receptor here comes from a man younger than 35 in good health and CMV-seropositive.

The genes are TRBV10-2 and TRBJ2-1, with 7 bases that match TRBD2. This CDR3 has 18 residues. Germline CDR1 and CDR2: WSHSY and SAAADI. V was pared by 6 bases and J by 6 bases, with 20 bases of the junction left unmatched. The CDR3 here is CASRTSGGVGRDFNEQFF. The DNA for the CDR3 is TGCGCCAGCAGGACTAGTGGGGGGGTTGGTAGGGATTTCAATGAGCAGTTCTTC.

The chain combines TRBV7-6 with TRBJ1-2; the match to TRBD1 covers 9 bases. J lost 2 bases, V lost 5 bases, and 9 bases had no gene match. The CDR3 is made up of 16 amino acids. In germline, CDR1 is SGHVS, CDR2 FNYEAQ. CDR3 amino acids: CASSPRTGGGNYGYTF. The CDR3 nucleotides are TGTGCCAGCAGCCCCAGAACAGGGGGCGGCAACTATGGCTACACCTTC.

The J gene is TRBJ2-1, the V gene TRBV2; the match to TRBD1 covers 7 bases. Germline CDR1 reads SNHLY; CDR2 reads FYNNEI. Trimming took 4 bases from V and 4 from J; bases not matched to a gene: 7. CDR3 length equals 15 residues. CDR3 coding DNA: TGTGCCAGCAGTGCCCAGGGACAGCAATACAATGAGCAGTTCTTC. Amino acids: CASSAQGQQYNEQFF.

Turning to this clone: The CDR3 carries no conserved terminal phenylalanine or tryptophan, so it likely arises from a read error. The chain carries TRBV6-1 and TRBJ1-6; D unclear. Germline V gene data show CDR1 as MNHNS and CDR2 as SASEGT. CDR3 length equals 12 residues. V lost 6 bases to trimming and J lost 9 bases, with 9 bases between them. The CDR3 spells CASRVQSSPLHL. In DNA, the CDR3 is TGTGCCAGCAGGGTACAGAGTTCACCCCTCCACCTT.

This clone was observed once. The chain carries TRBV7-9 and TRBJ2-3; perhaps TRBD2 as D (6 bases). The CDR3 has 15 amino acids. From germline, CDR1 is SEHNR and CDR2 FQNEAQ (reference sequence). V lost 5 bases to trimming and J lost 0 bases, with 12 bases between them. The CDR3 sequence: CASSPRLVSTDTQYF. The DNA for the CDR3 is TGTGCCAGCAGCCCCAGACTAGTGAGCACAGATACGCAGTATTTT.

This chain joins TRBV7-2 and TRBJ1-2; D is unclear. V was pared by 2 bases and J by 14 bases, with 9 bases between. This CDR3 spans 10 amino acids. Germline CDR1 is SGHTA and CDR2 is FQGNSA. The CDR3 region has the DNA TGTGCCAGCAGCTTACCCGCGGGAACCTTC. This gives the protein CASSLPAGTF.

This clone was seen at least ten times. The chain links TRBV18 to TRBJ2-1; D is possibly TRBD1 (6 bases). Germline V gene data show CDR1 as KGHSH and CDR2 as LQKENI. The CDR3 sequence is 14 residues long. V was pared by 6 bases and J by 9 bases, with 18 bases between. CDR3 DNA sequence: TGTGCCAGCTCGCGTGGAGCACAGGGACGTGAGCAGTTCTTC. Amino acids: CASSRGAQGREQFF.

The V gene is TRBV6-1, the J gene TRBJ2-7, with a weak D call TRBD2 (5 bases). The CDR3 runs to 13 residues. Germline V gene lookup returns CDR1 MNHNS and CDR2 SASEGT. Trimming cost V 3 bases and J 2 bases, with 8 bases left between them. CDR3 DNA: TGTGCCAGCAGTGATGGCGGGCCCTACGAGCAGTACTTC. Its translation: CASSDGGPYEQYF.

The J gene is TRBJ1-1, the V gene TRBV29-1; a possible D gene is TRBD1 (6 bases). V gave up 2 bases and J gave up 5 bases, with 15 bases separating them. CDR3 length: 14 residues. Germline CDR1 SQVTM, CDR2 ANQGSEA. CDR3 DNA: TGCAGCGTTGAACTCGGGGGGGCGTATACTGAAGCTTTCTTT. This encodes CSVELGGAYTEAFF.

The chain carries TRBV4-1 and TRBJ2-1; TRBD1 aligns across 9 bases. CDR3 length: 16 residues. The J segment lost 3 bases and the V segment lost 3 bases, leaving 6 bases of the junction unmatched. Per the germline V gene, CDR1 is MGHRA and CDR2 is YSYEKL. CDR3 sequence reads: CASSQERDRDYNEQFF. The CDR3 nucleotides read TGCGCCAGCAGCCAGGAGAGGGACAGGGACTACAATGAGCAGTTCTTC.

CDR3 region: CASRADRAEQYF. The CDR3 nucleotides are TGTGCCAGCAGAGCCGACAGGGCCGAGCAGTACTTC. The chain uses TRBV11-2 and TRBJ2-7; 7 nucleotides line up with TRBD1. The CDR3 runs 12 residues. From germline, CDR1 is SGHAT and CDR2 FQNNGV. The V and J ends lost 6 bases and 6 bases, in that order; junction bases with no gene match: 5.

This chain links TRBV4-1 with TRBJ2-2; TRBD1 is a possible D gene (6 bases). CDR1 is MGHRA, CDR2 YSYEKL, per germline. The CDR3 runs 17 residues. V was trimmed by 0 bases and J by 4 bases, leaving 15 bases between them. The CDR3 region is CASSQDGGGLRTGELFF. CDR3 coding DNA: TGCGCCAGCAGCCAAGACGGTGGGGGCCTCCGCACCGGGGAGCTGTTTTTT.

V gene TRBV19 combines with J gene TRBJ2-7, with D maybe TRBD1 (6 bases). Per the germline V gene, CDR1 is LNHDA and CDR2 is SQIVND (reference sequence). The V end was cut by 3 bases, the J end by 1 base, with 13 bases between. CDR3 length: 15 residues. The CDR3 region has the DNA TGTGCCAGTAGTATTTTGGGGGCCGGGTCCTACGAGCAGTACTTC. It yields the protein CASSILGAGSYEQYF. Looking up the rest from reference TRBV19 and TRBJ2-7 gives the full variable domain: DGGITQSPKYLFRKEGQNVTLSCEQNLNHDAMYWYRQDPGQGLRLIYYSQIVNDFQKGDIAEGYSVSREKKESFPLTVTSAQKNPTAFYLCASSILGAGSYEQYFGPGTRLTVT.

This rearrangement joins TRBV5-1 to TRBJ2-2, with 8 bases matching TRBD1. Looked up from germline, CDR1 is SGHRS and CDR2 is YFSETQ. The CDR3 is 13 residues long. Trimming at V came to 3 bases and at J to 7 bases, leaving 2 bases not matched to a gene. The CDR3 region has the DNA TGCGCCAGCAGCTACAGGGGGATCGGGGAGCTGTTTTTT. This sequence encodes CASSYRGIGELFF.

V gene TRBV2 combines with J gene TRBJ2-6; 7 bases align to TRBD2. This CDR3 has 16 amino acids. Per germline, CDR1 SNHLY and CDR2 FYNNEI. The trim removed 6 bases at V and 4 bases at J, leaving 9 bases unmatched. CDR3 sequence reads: CASSGIVAGGANVLTF. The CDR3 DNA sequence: TGTGCCAGCAGCGGAATAGTAGCGGGCGGGGCCAACGTCCTGACTTTC.

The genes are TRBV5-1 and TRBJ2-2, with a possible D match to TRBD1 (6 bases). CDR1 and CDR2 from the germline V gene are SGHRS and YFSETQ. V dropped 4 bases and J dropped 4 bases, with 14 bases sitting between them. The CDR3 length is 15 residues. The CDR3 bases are TGCGCCAGCAGCAGGGAGCAGGGGAGCACCGGGGAGCTGTTTTTT. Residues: CASSREQGSTGELFF. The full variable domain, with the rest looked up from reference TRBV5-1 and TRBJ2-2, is KAGVTQTPRYLIKTRGQQVTLSCSPISGHRSVSWYQQTPGQGLQFLFEYFSETQRNKGNFPGRFSGRQFSNSRSEMNVSTLELGDSALYLCASSREQGSTGELFFGEGSRLTVL.

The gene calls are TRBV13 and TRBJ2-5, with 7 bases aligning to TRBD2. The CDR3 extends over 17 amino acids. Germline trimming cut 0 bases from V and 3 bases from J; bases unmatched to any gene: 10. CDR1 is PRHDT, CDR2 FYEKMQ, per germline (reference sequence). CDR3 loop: CASSLGTSYTTKETQYF. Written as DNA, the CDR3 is TGTGCCAGCAGCTTAGGGACTAGCTACACAACAAAAGAGACCCAGTACTTC.

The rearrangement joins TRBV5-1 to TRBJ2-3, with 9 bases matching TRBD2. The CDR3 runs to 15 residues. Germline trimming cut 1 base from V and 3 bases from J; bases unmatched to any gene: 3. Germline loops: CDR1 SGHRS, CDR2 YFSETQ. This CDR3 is CASSLLAGATDTQYF. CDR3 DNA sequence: TGCGCCAGCAGCTTGTTAGCGGGGGCAACAGATACGCAGTATTTT.

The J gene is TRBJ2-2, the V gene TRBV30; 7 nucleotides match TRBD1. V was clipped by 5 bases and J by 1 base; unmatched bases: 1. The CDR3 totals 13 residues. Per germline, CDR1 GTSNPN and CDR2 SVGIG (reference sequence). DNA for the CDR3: TGTGCCTGGGGACAGGAGAACACCGGGGAGCTGTTTTTT. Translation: CAWGQENTGELFF.

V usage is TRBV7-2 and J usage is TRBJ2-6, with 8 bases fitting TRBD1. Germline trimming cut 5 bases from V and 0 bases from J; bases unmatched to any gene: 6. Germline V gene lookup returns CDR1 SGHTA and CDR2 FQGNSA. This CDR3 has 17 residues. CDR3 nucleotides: TGTGCCAGCAGCACACGCACAGGGGGCTCTGGGGCCAACGTCCTGACTTTC. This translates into CASSTRTGGSGANVLTF.

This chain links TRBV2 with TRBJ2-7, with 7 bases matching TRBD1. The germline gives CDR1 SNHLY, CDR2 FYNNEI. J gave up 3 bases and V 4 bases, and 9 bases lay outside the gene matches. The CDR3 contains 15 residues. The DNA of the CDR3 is TGTGCCAGCAGTGGACAGGGAAGTTTCGGCTACGAGCAGTACTTC. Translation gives CASSGQGSFGYEQYF.

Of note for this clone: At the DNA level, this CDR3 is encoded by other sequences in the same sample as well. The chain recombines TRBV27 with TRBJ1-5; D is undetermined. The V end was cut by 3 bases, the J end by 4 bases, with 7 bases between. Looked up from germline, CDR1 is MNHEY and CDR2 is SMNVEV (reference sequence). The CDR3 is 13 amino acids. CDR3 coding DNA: TGTGCCAGCAGTTTTAGAGGTAATCAGCCCCAGCATTTT. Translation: CASSFRGNQPQHF.

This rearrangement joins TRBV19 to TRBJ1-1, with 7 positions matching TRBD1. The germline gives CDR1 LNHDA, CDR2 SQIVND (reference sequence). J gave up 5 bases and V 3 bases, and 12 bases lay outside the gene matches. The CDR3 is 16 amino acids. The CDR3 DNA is TGTGCCAGTAGTATGCTTGGGCTAGGGACAGTTACTGAAGCTTTCTTT. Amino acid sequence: CASSMLGLGTVTEAFF.

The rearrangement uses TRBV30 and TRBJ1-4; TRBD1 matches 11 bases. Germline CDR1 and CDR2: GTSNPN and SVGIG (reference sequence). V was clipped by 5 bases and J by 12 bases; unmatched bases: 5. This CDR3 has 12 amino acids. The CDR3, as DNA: TGTGCCTGGCCGGACAGGGGGCAGGAACTGTTTTTT. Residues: CAWPDRGQELFF.

CDR3 residues: CASSLFGEAYEQYF. The CDR3, as DNA: TGTGCCAGCAGTTTATTCGGGGAAGCCTACGAGCAGTACTTC. The chain couples TRBV28 to TRBJ2-5; tentative D call: TRBD2 (5 bases). The end of the DNA aligns better with TRBJ2-7, so the J call may be wrong. The germline V gene has CDR1 MDHEN and CDR2 SYDVKM. CDR3 length: 14 residues.

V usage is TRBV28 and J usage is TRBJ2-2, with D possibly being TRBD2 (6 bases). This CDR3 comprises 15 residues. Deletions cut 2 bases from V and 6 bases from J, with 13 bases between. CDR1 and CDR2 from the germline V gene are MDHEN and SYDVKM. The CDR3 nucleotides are TGTGCCAGCAGTTTACTGGCGCGGAGGGCCGGGGAGCTGTTTTTT. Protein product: CASSLLARRAGELFF.